The 13 T cell receptor beta chains below all came from one sample that was sequenced in a study of molecular identifiers for immune sequencing clone quantification. One entry per CDR3 protein results from TCRdb running MiXCR on the PCR reads. The table records approximately 590,000 distinct CDR3 sequences, about 25% of them present only once. Sequencing was done on a sample of naive CD8+ T cells from blood, with Jurkat cell RNA spiked in. Specified subset: FACS-sorted CD8+CD4-CCR7+CD45RA+ naive T cells. These receptors were collected from a human donor in good health. Some libraries in this study had Jurkat cell RNA spiked in.

The J gene is TRBJ2-1, the V gene TRBV24-1; D remains ambiguous. This CDR3 has 13 residues. Germline CDR1 is KGHDR and CDR2 is SFDVKD. Trimming removed 3 bases at V and 9 bases at J, with 11 bases between. CDR3 sequence (DNA): TGTGCCACCAGTGATCGACACAACAGTGAGCAGTTCTTC. This sequence encodes CATSDRHNSEQFF.

V and J are TRBV27 and TRBJ2-2, with 11 positions matching TRBD2. Losses at the gene ends were 6 bases for V and 1 base for J; bases not matched to a gene: 4. The CDR3 sequence is 16 residues long. Looked up from germline, CDR1 is MNHEY and CDR2 is SMNVEV (reference sequence). CDR3 loop: CASRDGLAGNTGELFF. The CDR3 DNA is TGTGCCAGCAGAGACGGACTAGCGGGGAACACCGGGGAGCTGTTTTTT.

This clonotype was counted many times. The chain links TRBV9 to TRBJ2-5; 10 bases line up with TRBD2. Germline V gene data show CDR1 as SGDLS and CDR2 as YYNGEE. Germline trimming cut 3 bases from V and 1 base from J; bases unmatched to any gene: 12. This CDR3 is 18 amino acids long. This CDR3 is CASSAGLADKDVQETQYF. DNA of the CDR3: TGTGCCAGCAGCGCCGGACTAGCGGACAAAGATGTCCAAGAGACCCAGTACTTC.

This clonotype was observed at least ten times. The chain links TRBV7-7 to TRBJ2-3; D may be TRBD2 (6 bases). Germline assignment: CDR1 SSHAT and CDR2 FNYEAQ (reference sequence). This CDR3 contains 13 residues. Between the trimmed V and J ends, which lost 4 bases and 5 bases, there was a span of 10 bases. The CDR3 spells CASSSTEGDTQYF. The CDR3 DNA is TGTGCCAGCAGCTCCACGGAGGGAGATACGCAGTATTTT.

This clonotype was counted at least ten times. The chain uses TRBV29-1 and TRBJ2-1, with a possible D match to TRBD1 (6 bases). The CDR3 length is 16 residues. The V gene's germline CDR1 is SQVTM and CDR2 ANQGSEA. V was pared by 3 bases and J by 0 bases, with 15 bases between. The CDR3 spells CSVDLKDSLSYNEQFF. Written as DNA, the CDR3 is TGCAGCGTTGATCTAAAGGACAGTCTCTCCTACAATGAGCAGTTCTTC.

Concerning this clonotype: A much bigger clone sits one base away, suggesting this may be a read error. The chain links TRBV12-3 or TRBV12-4 to TRBJ2-5; 7 bases agree with TRBD1. The CDR3 extends over 17 amino acids. CDR3: CASNLYKLGTAQETQYF. The CDR3 coding sequence is TGTGCCAGCAATTTATATAAGCTAGGGACAGCCCAAGAGACCCAGTACTTC.

The V gene is TRBV6-6, the J gene TRBJ2-7; D unresolved. Per the germline V gene, CDR1 is MNHNY and CDR2 is SVGAGI (reference sequence). The CDR3 loop spans 13 amino acids. Trimming left V 7 bases short and J 5 bases short, with 15 bases between. Here the CDR3 DNA reads TGTGCCAGCACCGACTCGCCCAGGAACGAGCAGTACTTC. This codes for CASTDSPRNEQYF.

About this clonotype itself: The junction departs from the called germline gene at one end, perhaps through a read error. The rearrangement links TRBV7-2 to TRBJ2-5; 12 bases match TRBD1. This CDR3 contains 15 residues. The V gene's germline CDR1 is SGHTA and CDR2 FQGNSA. CDR3 DNA sequence: TGTGCCAGCAGCTACCCACCGGGACAGGGGGCGGCGAAAACCTTC. As protein: CASSYPPGQGAAKTF. The full variable domain, completed using reference TRBV7-2 and TRBJ2-5, is GAGVSQSPSNKVTEKGKDVELRCDPISGHTALYWYRQSLGQGLEFLIYFQGNSAPDKSGLPSDRFSAERTGGSVSTLTIQRTQQEDSAVYLCASSYPPGQGAAKTFGPGTRLLVL.

A remark on this clonotype: Since a much larger clone is just one base distant, this may be a read error. The CDR3 end shows no conserved phenylalanine or tryptophan, and so a read error is likely. The chain is built from TRBV27 and TRBJ2-7; 8 nucleotides agree with TRBD2. The germline V gene encodes CDR1 MNHEY and CDR2 SMNVEV (reference sequence). The CDR3 loop spans 14 amino acids. With 4 bases clipped from V and 2 bases from J, the junction kept 4 bases outside the gene matches. CDR3 in DNA: TGTGCCAGCAGTTATAGCGGGGACCCCTACGAGCAGTACTCC. Protein product: CASSYSGDPYEQYS.

This clonotype appeared a few times. The chain employs TRBV6-2 or TRBV6-3 and TRBJ2-1; 8 bases agree with TRBD2. The CDR3 is 16 amino acids. CDR1 and CDR2 from the germline V gene are MNHEY and SVGEGT. Unmatched junction bases numbered 11, after V lost 7 bases and J lost 3 bases. Here the CDR3 reads CASIGREEYGYNEQFF. In DNA form, the CDR3 reads TGTGCCAGCATCGGGCGGGAGGAGTATGGCTACAATGAGCAGTTCTTC.

There are many counts of this clonotype. This rearrangement joins TRBV28 to TRBJ1-5; maybe TRBD1 (6 bases). Germline CDR1 MDHEN, CDR2 SYDVKM. The CDR3 totals 13 residues. Deletions cut 6 bases from V and 6 bases from J, with 12 bases between. The CDR3 reads CASRDTGTQPQHF. CDR3 bases: TGTGCCAGCAGGGACACAGGGACTCAGCCCCAGCATTTT.

This chain joins TRBV24-1 and TRBJ2-2; D is unclear. Germline CDR1 KGHDR, CDR2 SFDVKD. The CDR3 has 17 amino acids. The ends were cut back, 3 bases at V and 6 bases at J, with 19 bases in the middle. CDR3 loop: CATSDPWVGVSSGELFF. As DNA, the CDR3 is TGTGCCACCAGTGATCCGTGGGTCGGCGTATCTTCCGGGGAGCTGTTTTTT.

The chain has TRBV10-2 and TRBJ2-7, with 10 bases that match TRBD1. The junction had 10 bases not matched to a gene; V was cut back by 6 bases and J by 11 bases. Germline CDR1 is WSHSY and CDR2 is SAAADI. The CDR3 spans 13 residues. The CDR3 region is CASRPGQGFEEYF. For the CDR3, the DNA is TGCGCCAGCAGACCGGGACAGGGGTTTGAGGAGTACTTC.